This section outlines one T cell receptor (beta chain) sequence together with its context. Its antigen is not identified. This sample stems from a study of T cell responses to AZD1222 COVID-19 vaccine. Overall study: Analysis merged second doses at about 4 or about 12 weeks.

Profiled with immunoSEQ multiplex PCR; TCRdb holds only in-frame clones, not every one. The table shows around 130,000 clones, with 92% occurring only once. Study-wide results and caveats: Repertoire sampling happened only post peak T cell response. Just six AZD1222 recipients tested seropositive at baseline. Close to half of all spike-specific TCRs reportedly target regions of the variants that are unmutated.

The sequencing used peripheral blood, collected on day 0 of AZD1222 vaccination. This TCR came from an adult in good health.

The CDR3: CASSPPASGSYEQFF. The CDR3 DNA reads TGTGCCAGCTCACCACCAGCTAGCGGGAGCTATGAGCAGTTCTTC. V gene TRBV18 combines with J gene TRBJ2-1; 10 bases are a match to TRBD2. Germline CDR1 KGHSH, CDR2 LQKENI. V lost 0 bases to trimming and J lost 8 bases; unmatched junction nucleotides: 4. The CDR3 totals 15 residues.